This T cell receptor (beta chain) was retrieved from a study of shared clonotypes between healthy human individuals. Looking at the study overall: A donor's plate count was three for CD4 naive and three for CD4 memory; CD8 naive had two and CD8 memory one.

Samples underwent the assay at deep level. Libraries were prepared by immunoSEQ multiplex PCR; TCRdb keeps only in-frame clonotypes and omits some of them. The sample yields approximately 1.9 million clones, 85% to 95% seen once. Naivety among CD8 cells was defined by CD45RO negativity and positive CCR7 selection, thereby excluding terminally differentiated effector memory CD45RA+ cells. Study-wide findings and caveats: It was expected that sequencing depth would affect clonotype sharing among donors.

CDR1 is MNHEY, CDR2 SVGAGI, per germline. Trimming shortened V by 2 bases and J by 4 bases, and 9 bases separated the two germline ends. The CDR3 loop spans 14 amino acids. Concerning this clone: Its antigen remains unidentified.

The V gene is TRBV6-5, the J gene TRBJ2-1; D might be TRBD2 (6 bases). This TCR came from a man between 18 and 29 years old in good health. Some clones in this sample may be carry-over from other donors' samples. Sequencing was done on a sample of naive CD8+ T cells from PBMCs. Here the CDR3 reads CASSYQEGYNEQFF. DNA of the CDR3: TGTGCCAGCAGTTACCAGGAGGGGTACAATGAGCAGTTCTTC.